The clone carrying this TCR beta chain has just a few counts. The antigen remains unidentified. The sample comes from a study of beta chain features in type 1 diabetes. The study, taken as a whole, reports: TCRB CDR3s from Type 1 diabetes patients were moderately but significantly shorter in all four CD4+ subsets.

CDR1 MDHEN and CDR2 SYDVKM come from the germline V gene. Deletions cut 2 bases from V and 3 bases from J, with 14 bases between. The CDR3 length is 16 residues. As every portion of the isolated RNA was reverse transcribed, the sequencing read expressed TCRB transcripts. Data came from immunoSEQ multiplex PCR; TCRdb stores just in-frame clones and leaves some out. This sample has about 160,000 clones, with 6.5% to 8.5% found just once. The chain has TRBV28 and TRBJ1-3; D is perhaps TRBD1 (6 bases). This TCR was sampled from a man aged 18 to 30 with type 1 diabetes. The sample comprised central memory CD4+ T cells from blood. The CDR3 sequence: CASSLTRGSYGNTIYF. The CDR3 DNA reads TGTGCCAGCAGTTTAACTAGGGGGTCTTATGGAAACACCATATATTTT.